These T cell receptor beta chains were read from a single sample in a study of T cell repertoires in cytomegalovirus infection. TCRdb reanalysed the reads using MiXCR and keeps one entry per CDR3 protein. Of about 130,000 distinct CDR3 sequences detected, roughly a quarter appear once; the ten largest clones hold around 32%. These receptors lack a known antigen. The sample taken for sequencing was PBMCs, sequenced either directly or after in vitro stimulation (not recorded which). The receptor source for this set is a human donor in good health (CMV status not recorded). Some clones in this sample may be carry-over from other donors' samples. Both conserved end residues are part of each CDR3. A D gene is named only where the DNA matches it firmly. Clone size is not always given. Where it is, it says once, few, many or a class for expanded clones.

j_call | clone_size | d_call | v_call | cdr3_nt | cdr3_aa
TRBJ2-5 | many | TRBD1 | TRBV12-5 | TGTGCTAGTGGTTTGAAGGGACAGGGGGCGGAGGAGACCCAGTACTTC | CASGLKGQGAEETQYF
TRBJ2-1 | many | . | TRBV7-6 | TGTGCCAGCAGCGCCGTCTCGAAGAATGAGCAGTTCTTC | CASSAVSKNEQFF
TRBJ2-7 | few | . | TRBV28 | TGTGCCAGCAGTTTAGGGTGGGGTAAAGGCGAGCAGTACTTC | CASSLGWGKGEQYF
TRBJ2-1 | few | . | TRBV6-2/TRBV6-3 | TGTGCCAGCAGGCAAGGGGAACTGGGTGAGCAGTTCTTC | CASRQGELGEQFF
TRBJ2-7 | few | . | TRBV20-1 | TGCAGTGCTATAATACGCCGGGACCTGAACTACGAGCAGTACTTC | CSAIIRRDLNYEQYF
TRBJ1-5 | . | TRBD1 | TRBV10-3 | TGTGCCATCAGTGAGGCAGGGGGCCTGAATCAGCCCCAGCATTTT | CAISEAGGLNQPQHF
TRBJ2-2 | . | TRBD2 | TRBV7-6 | TGTGCCACCAGGACTAGCGGGAGGGCCGTTTCACGGGAGCTGTTTTTT | CATRTSGRAVSRELFF
TRBJ2-1 | . | . | TRBV29-1 | TGCAGCGTTGAAGATCTGAGAGGGCGAGCGGGCAATGAGCAGTTCTTC | CSVEDLRGRAGNEQFF
TRBJ2-1 | once | . | TRBV27 | TGTGCCAGCAGTAAGGGGGTTATGGCCTACAATGAGCAGTTCTTC | CASSKGVMAYNEQFF
TRBJ1-5 | few | . | TRBV19 | TGTGCCAGTAGCCGGTTTGGGACCGGGGATAGCAATCAGCCCCAGCATTTT | CASSRFGTGDSNQPQHF
TRBJ1-1 | . | TRBD1 | TRBV12-3/TRBV12-4 | TGTGCCAGCAGTTCCCCCCGGGACAGATTAGAAGCTTTCTTT | CASSSPRDRLEAFF
TRBJ2-5 | . | . | TRBV4-1 | TGTGCCAGCAGCCAAGACGGTCAGGGGAGGGAGACCCAGTACTTC | CASSQDGQGRETQYF
TRBJ2-2 | many | . | TRBV5-5 | TGTGCCAGCAGCTTGGACGGGCCCACCGGGGAGCTGTTTTTT | CASSLDGPTGELFF
TRBJ1-1 | few | . | TRBV6-1 | TGTGCCAGCAGTGACAAGCTAGGAATGAACACTGAAGCTTTCTTT | CASSDKLGMNTEAFF
TRBJ2-3 | many | . | TRBV12-3/TRBV12-4 | TGTGCCAGCAGCCGGAACACAGATACGCAGTATTTT | CASSRNTDTQYF
TRBJ2-5 | . | . | TRBV5-4 | TGTGCCAGCAGCGGGGGACTTCCTTACCAAGAGACCCAGTACTTC | CASSGGLPYQETQYF
TRBJ2-3 | few | TRBD2 | TRBV20-1 | TGCAGTGCTAGTGTTAGCGGGAGGGCCGGAGATACGCAGTATTTT | CSASVSGRAGDTQYF